This section outlines one T cell receptor beta chain sequence together with its context. The antigen remains undetermined. This entry belongs to a study of OX40 agonist ivuxolimab in advanced cancers. General study findings and limits: Among the least clonally expanded were partial responders at 0.1-3.0 mg/kg. Still undetermined is the antigen specificity of the expanded peripheral T cells. CD4+ and CD8+ blood T cells expanded clonally by week 6 at 0.1 to 3.0 mg/kg.

Only in-frame clones appear in the TCRdb table, and some are missing; sequencing was by immunoSEQ multiplex PCR. The sample lists some 60,000 clones; around 86% were seen once. The junction had 10 bases not matched to a gene; V was cut back by 3 bases and J by 5 bases. Germline CDR1 SGHRS, CDR2 YFSETQ. The CDR3 contains 15 residues. People who had autoimmune disease history or systemic immunosuppression were excluded. The chain carries TRBV5-1 and TRBJ1-1, with 7 bases lining up with TRBD1. The source was CD4+ or CD8+ T cells sorted from blood, collected in a trial of the OX40 agonist ivuxolimab. The sequence came from an adult with an advanced solid tumor such as melanoma, head and neck, liver or kidney cancer. As DNA, the CDR3 is TGCGCCAGCAGCTCCGGACAGGTGGGGAGGACTGAAGCTTTCTTT. Encoded protein: CASSSGQVGRTEAFF.